These 23 T cell receptor beta chains share one sample of origin, sequenced in a study of cytomegalovirus exposure and HLA in healthy donors. The PCR had 60 Vbeta and 13 Jbeta primers. The method was immunoSEQ multiplex PCR; TCRdb's version includes in-frame clones alone and lacks a portion of them. The table records more than 85,000 clones, roughly four fifths of them present only once. Specimen: PBMCs. The receptors were gathered from a male donor in good health and CMV-seropositive.

This sequence joins TRBV18 and TRBJ2-5; no firm D call. V was clipped by 5 bases and J by 5 bases, with 18 bases between them. Germline V gene data show CDR1 as KGHSH and CDR2 as LQKENI. The CDR3 consists of 15 residues. CDR3 nucleotides: TGTGCCAGCTCAGGCGACGTTGGGCCGACGGAGACCCAGTACTTC. Translated: CASSGDVGPTETQYF.

The V call is TRBV2, the J call TRBJ1-6, with 12 bases identical to TRBD1. Germline V gene sequence: CDR1 SNHLY, CDR2 FYNNEI. This CDR3 has 17 amino acids. V shed 4 bases and J 4 bases; nucleotides not matched to a gene: 5. The DNA of the CDR3 is TGTGCCAGCAGTGGCGGGACAGGGGGCAGATATAATTCACCCCTCCACTTT. Encoded protein: CASSGGTGGRYNSPLHF.

The rearrangement uses TRBV19 and TRBJ1-6, with TRBD1 matching over 11 bases. The CDR3 is made up of 15 amino acids. V lost 6 bases and J lost 8; bases outside the gene matches: 6. CDR1 is LNHDA, CDR2 SQIVND, per germline (reference sequence). The CDR3 region has the DNA TGTGCCAGTAGACCCCCGGACAGGGGGCATTCACCCCTCCACTTT. Encoded protein: CASRPPDRGHSPLHF.

The chain uses TRBV11-3 and TRBJ1-1, with 9 bases matching TRBD1. There are 14 residues in the CDR3. The germline CDR1 and CDR2 sequences are SGHNT and YENEEA. Germline trimming cut 5 bases from V and 5 bases from J; bases unmatched to any gene: 6. This CDR3 is CASSPQGAKTEAFF. CDR3 nucleotide sequence: TGTGCCAGCAGCCCACAGGGGGCGAAAACTGAAGCTTTCTTT.

This sequence joins TRBV5-1 and TRBJ2-3; 10 bases fit TRBD2. With V trimmed by 2 bases and J by 0 bases, 3 bases remained unmatched. This CDR3 contains 16 residues. Germline loops: CDR1 SGHRS, CDR2 YFSETQ. The CDR3 nucleotides are TGCGCCAGCAGCTTCCTAGCGGGGGTTAGCACAGATACGCAGTATTTT. Its protein product is CASSFLAGVSTDTQYF.

The chain joins TRBV2 to TRBJ1-1; no firm D call. V was pared by 5 bases and J by 7 bases, with 14 bases between. Germline V gene sequence: CDR1 SNHLY, CDR2 FYNNEI. The CDR3 runs to 13 residues. CDR3 in amino acids: CASSRAPEGEAFF. The CDR3 nucleotides read TGTGCCAGCAGTAGGGCCCCGGAGGGTGAAGCTTTCTTT. Drawing the rest from reference TRBV2 and TRBJ1-1, the complete variable domain is EPEVTQTPSHQVTQMGQEVILRCVPISNHLYFYWYRQILGQKVEFLVSFYNNEISEKSEIFDDQFSVERPDGSNFTLKIRSTKLEDSAMYFCASSRAPEGEAFFGQGTRLTVV.

This clone came up once. This sequence is one base from a far larger clone and is likely a read error. This rearrangement joins TRBV2 to TRBJ2-5, with 11 bases aligning to TRBD2. The germline gives CDR1 SNHLY, CDR2 FYNNEI. The CDR3 sequence is 15 residues long. V was pared by 2 bases and J by 2 bases, with 1 base of the junction left unmatched. In DNA form, the CDR3 reads TGTGCCAGCAGTGAACTAGCGGGGGGACAAGAGACCCAGTACTTC. It yields the protein CASSELAGGQETQYF.

This chain links TRBV7-8 with TRBJ1-2; D unclear. CDR3 size: 16 residues. Germline CDR1 reads SGHVS; CDR2 reads FQNEAQ. Between the trimmed V and J ends, which lost 7 bases and 7 bases, there was a span of 25 bases. The CDR3 nucleotides are TGTGCCAGCACCACTACACCCCCGGGCGCGGGATTTGGCTACACCTTC. Translated: CASTTTPPGAGFGYTF.

This chain joins TRBV19 and TRBJ1-2; perhaps TRBD1 as D (5 bases). V lost 10 bases, J lost 0 bases, and 18 bases lay in between. Germline V gene sequence: CDR1 LNHDA, CDR2 SQIVND (reference sequence). The CDR3 is 15 residues long. The CDR3 nucleotides read TGTGCCATTCTAGATTTCCAGGGAACTAACTATGGCTACACCTTC. Translating gives CAILDFQGTNYGYTF. Together with reference TRBV19 and TRBJ1-2, the CDR3 gives the full variable domain: DGGITQSPKYLFRKEGQNVTLSCEQNLNHDAMYWYRQDPGQGLRLIYYSQIVNDFQKGDIAEGYSVSREKKESFPLTVTSAQKNPTAFYLCAILDFQGTNYGYTFGSGTRLTVV.

This clone was seen more than once but under ten times. The chain combines TRBV7-9 with TRBJ2-7; 12 positions match TRBD2. Germline lookup yields CDR1 SEHNR and CDR2 FQNEAQ (reference sequence). The CDR3 contains 14 residues. Trimming took 5 bases from V and 4 from J; bases not matched to a gene: 3. CDR3 DNA sequence: TGTGCCAGCAGCGCTAGCGGGGGGGCTTACGAGCAGTACTTC. This translates into CASSASGGAYEQYF.

This chain joins TRBV7-2 and TRBJ1-6, with 9 nucleotides matching TRBD1. The CDR3 has 18 amino acids. Germline values: CDR1 SGHTA, CDR2 FQGNSA. After removal of 1 base from V and 5 bases from J, the junction contained 9 bases not matched to a gene. CDR3 loop: CASSLVHPGQGNNSPLHF. The CDR3 coding sequence is TGTGCCAGCAGCTTAGTCCATCCGGGACAGGGAAATAATTCACCCCTCCACTTT.

This clone was observed once. The chain couples TRBV5-6 to TRBJ2-1, with a possible D match to TRBD1 (6 bases). The V gene's germline CDR1 is SGHDT and CDR2 YYEEEE. V lost 3 bases, J lost 4 bases, and 17 bases lay in between. The CDR3 runs 16 residues. The CDR3 DNA reads TGTGCCAGCAGCTCGGACAGTGATGGGGAATACAATGAGCAGTTCTTC. Its protein is CASSSDSDGEYNEQFF.

The chain joins TRBV10-3 to TRBJ2-7, with 12 bases fitting TRBD2. This CDR3 has 16 amino acids. CDR1 is ENHRY, CDR2 SYGVKD, per germline. V shed 10 bases and J 3 bases; nucleotides not matched to a gene: 13. The CDR3 region is CASGTSGPVSLYEQYF. For the CDR3, the DNA is TGTGCCAGCGGGACTAGCGGGCCGGTCTCTCTCTACGAGCAGTACTTC.

The V and J genes are TRBV19 and TRBJ1-4, with a possible D match to TRBD1 (5 bases). The V end was cut by 8 bases, the J end by 8 bases, with 15 bases between. Germline V gene sequence: CDR1 LNHDA, CDR2 SQIVND (reference sequence). The CDR3 is 13 residues long. The CDR3 spells CASSRTLGEKLFF. The DNA for the CDR3 is TGTGCCAGTTCGAGGACATTGGGAGAAAAACTGTTTTTT.

CDR3 residues: CASSPSGTGRSEQYF. CDR3 in DNA: TGCGCCAGCAGTCCATCCGGGACAGGGAGGAGCGAGCAGTACTTC. The chain employs TRBV10-1 and TRBJ2-7, with 9 bases aligning to TRBD1. The CDR3 runs 15 residues. Germline trimming cut 5 bases from V and 6 bases from J; bases unmatched to any gene: 11. Germline V CDR1 and CDR2: WNHNN, SYGVQD (reference sequence).

This clone has only a few counts. The chain links TRBV21-1 to TRBJ1-4. TRBV21-1 is a recognized pseudogene. The CDR3 contains 11 residues. The CDR3 sequence is CASTFTGTRVF. As DNA, the CDR3 is TGTGCCAGCACTTTTACCGGGACTCGGGTTTTT.

The rearrangement links TRBV4-1 to TRBJ2-7; D possibly corresponds to TRBD1 (5 bases). CDR3 length: 15 amino acids. From germline, CDR1 is MGHRA and CDR2 YSYEKL. V was cut by 1 base and J by 6 bases, with 16 bases left in between. The CDR3 spells CASSQVSRASVEQYF. CDR3 DNA: TGCGCCAGCAGCCAAGTCTCCAGGGCTTCGGTCGAGCAGTACTTC.

The chain combines TRBV30 with TRBJ1-4; maybe TRBD1 (5 bases). V lost 6 bases, J lost 5 bases, and 16 bases lay in between. The CDR3 loop spans 14 amino acids. The germline gives CDR1 GTSNPN, CDR2 SVGIG (reference sequence). The CDR3 is CACASDSRNEKLFF. The DNA for the CDR3 is TGTGCCTGCGCGTCAGACAGCCGGAATGAAAAACTGTTTTTT.

The rearrangement joins TRBV25-1 to TRBJ2-5; 13 bases agree with TRBD2. The J segment lost 2 bases and the V segment lost 4 bases, leaving 10 bases of the junction unmatched. The CDR3 has 18 residues. Germline values: CDR1 MGHDK, CDR2 SYGVNS. The CDR3 nucleotides read TGTGCCAGCAGTGCAGCAACCGGACTAGCGGGAGAGCAAGAGACCCAGTACTTC. Encoded protein: CASSAATGLAGEQETQYF.

The chain uses TRBV4-1 and TRBJ2-4; 9 nucleotides agree with TRBD2. The germline V gene has CDR1 MGHRA and CDR2 YSYEKL. The V segment lost 4 bases and the J segment 1 base; nucleotides outside the gene matches: 17. CDR3 length equals 20 residues. The CDR3 DNA reads TGCGCCAGCAGCCCTACCCCCGGGACTAGCTATTCGAGGGCCAAAAACATTCAGTACTTC. This gives the protein CASSPTPGTSYSRAKNIQYF.

The chain links TRBV5-1 to TRBJ1-1; 7 nucleotides match TRBD1. Per germline, CDR1 SGHRS and CDR2 YFSETQ. CDR3 length: 12 residues. Losses at the gene ends were 3 bases for V and 8 bases for J; bases not matched to a gene: 4. CDR3 sequence (DNA): TGCGCCAGCAGCTCGGGACAGTCCGAAGCTTTCTTT. Its translation: CASSSGQSEAFF.

The CDR3 region has the DNA TGCGCCAGCAGTGAGGGGGGACAGGGGATCTCCTACGAGCAGTACTTC. Protein sequence: CASSEGGQGISYEQYF. This sequence joins TRBV10-1 and TRBJ2-7; 10 bases map to TRBD1. Germline assignment: CDR1 WNHNN and CDR2 SYGVQD (reference sequence). V was clipped by 2 bases and J by 0 bases; unmatched bases: 4. The CDR3 is 16 amino acids.

This chain uses TRBV11-3 with TRBJ2-1; D possibly corresponds to TRBD2 (6 bases). The CDR3 has 13 residues. Trimming left V 5 bases short and J 10 bases short, with 15 bases between. Per the germline V gene, CDR1 is SGHNT and CDR2 is YENEEA. CDR3 region: CASSPSGFGEQFF. The CDR3 nucleotides read TGTGCCAGCAGCCCCAGCGGGTTCGGGGAGCAGTTCTTC.